One TCR beta chain is described in this entry. The antigen is undetermined. Amplification used 60 Vbeta primers and 13 Jbeta primers. Repertoires were generated with immunoSEQ multiplex PCR, while TCRdb's copy carries only in-frame clones and drops some. The listing records more than 140,000 clones. This entry is derived from a study of cytomegalovirus exposure and HLA in healthy donors. Study conclusions and caveats: With later analysis, a missense DCLRE1C variant became linked to TCR beta V- and J-gene trimming. The classifier was said to identify cytomegalovirus status with high specificity and sensitivity. In a later analysis, across HLA loci, associated TCR counts were highest for DRB1, lowest for HLA-C.

Germline assignment: CDR1 SGHNT and CDR2 YENEEA. The CDR3 runs 14 residues. The J segment lost 14 bases and the V segment lost 1 base, leaving 8 bases of the junction unmatched. This rearrangement joins TRBV11-3 to TRBJ2-1; 10 positions agree with TRBD2. The TCR comes from a woman between 18 and 29 years old in good health and CMV-seronegative. The sequenced sample was PBMCs. The CDR3 protein is CASSLGSSGSEEFF. The CDR3 DNA reads TGTGCCAGCAGCTTAGGATCTAGCGGGAGCGAAGAGTTCTTC.